This TCR beta chain was captured by sequencing in a study of T cells in Graves' hyperthyroidism and ophthalmopathy. Notes on the study in general: Researchers report that a 13 V-J model separated ophthalmopathy from stable hyperthyroidism.

RNA transcripts provided the source from which TCR beta CDR3 regions were amplified. HTBI primers were employed in a first-round RT-PCR of the TCR CDR3. In TCRdb, the multiplex PCR reads were re-called with MiXCR into one record per CDR3 protein. The profile covers around 200,000 distinct CDR3 sequences, with more than 15% appearing a single time and around 29% taken by the ten largest. This clonotype was detected many times. Its antigen remains unknown. Patients aged 18 to 65 had newly diagnosed hyperthyroidism that had lasted under 2 months. The CDR3 length is 12 residues. The V and J ends lost 4 bases and 8 bases respectively, with 11 bases between them. Germline lookup yields CDR1 MDHEN and CDR2 SYDVKM.

The sample comprised blood. V is TRBV28 and J is TRBJ1-2; tentative D call: TRBD1 (5 bases). The sequence was obtained from a woman aged 50 to 65 with Graves' hyperthyroidism. This chain's CDR3 is CASSWGPWGYTF. The CDR3 nucleotides are TGTGCCAGCAGTTGGGGACCATGGGGCTACACCTTC.